One and the same sample provided the 27 T cell receptor beta chains below, sequenced in a study of blood T cell repertoires in COVID-19. This table comes from immunoSEQ multiplex PCR, and its TCRdb copy is limited to in-frame clones, with some not included. Here the sample spans under 200,000 clones, 84% being singletons. The sample comprised peripheral blood. The receptors were gathered from a young man with active or convalescent COVID-19.

This sequence joins TRBV14 and TRBJ2-6, with 7 nucleotides matching TRBD2. The trim removed 3 bases at V and 0 bases at J, leaving 8 bases unmatched. Germline-derived CDR1 and CDR2 are SGHDN and FVKESK. CDR3 size: 18 residues. The CDR3 is CASSQWASGPSGANVLTF. The DNA for the CDR3 is TGTGCCAGCAGCCAGTGGGCTAGCGGCCCCTCTGGGGCCAACGTCCTGACTTTC.

The chain couples TRBV11-2 to TRBJ2-1; TRBD1 is a possible D gene (6 bases). The germline V and J ends were trimmed by 1 base and 2 bases, with 12 bases remaining between them. This CDR3 has 16 amino acids. Germline lookup yields CDR1 SGHAT and CDR2 FQNNGV. CDR3 DNA: TGTGCCAGCAGCTTAGGGGGGCTAGCCGCCTACAATGAGCAGTTCTTC. Translating gives CASSLGGLAAYNEQFF.

This rearrangement joins TRBV7-2 to TRBJ1-4; TRBD1 aligns across 8 bases. This CDR3 has 15 amino acids. J lost 3 bases, V lost 4 bases, and 4 bases had no gene match. Germline CDR1 and CDR2: SGHTA and FQGNSA. CDR3 sequence reads: CASSSQQGANEKLFF. The DNA of the CDR3 is TGTGCCAGCAGCTCCCAACAGGGGGCTAATGAAAAACTGTTTTTT.

The V call is TRBV6-6, the J call TRBJ1-6, with a possible D match to TRBD1 (5 bases). V was pared by 2 bases and J by 5 bases, with 10 bases between. The germline V gene encodes CDR1 MNHNY and CDR2 SVGAGI (reference sequence). The CDR3 extends over 15 amino acids. This CDR3 reads CASSYGGGDNSPLHF. In DNA form, the CDR3 reads TGTGCCAGCAGTTACGGTGGAGGGGATAATTCACCCCTCCACTTT.

The V and J genes are TRBV3-1 (or the pseudogene TRBV3-2) and TRBJ2-1, with D unresolved. The V end lost 1 base, the J end lost 0 bases, and 7 bases lay between the germline ends. This CDR3 comprises 15 residues. Germline lookup yields CDR1 LGHDT and CDR2 YNNKEL (reference sequence). The CDR3 bases are TGTGCCAGCAGCCAAGTCTACAGCTCCTACAATGAGCAGTTCTTC. This sequence encodes CASSQVYSSYNEQFF.

This sequence joins TRBV6-2 or TRBV6-3 and TRBJ2-7; TRBD1 matches 7 bases. Trimming took 6 bases from V and 7 from J; bases not matched to a gene: 18. The CDR3 totals 16 residues. Germline V CDR1 and CDR2: MNHEY, SVGEGT. The CDR3 coding sequence is TGTGCCAGCAGCCCCCAGGGGGACAGACCATTATGGGAGCAGTACTTC. Protein sequence: CASSPQGDRPLWEQYF.

The rearrangement links TRBV13 to TRBJ2-2, with D perhaps matching TRBD2 (6 bases). The germline CDR1 and CDR2 sequences are PRHDT and FYEKMQ (reference sequence). This CDR3 is 16 amino acids long. V was pared by 5 bases and J by 6 bases, with 19 bases between. The CDR3 protein is CASSPPMYGSPGELFF. CDR3 nucleotides: TGTGCCAGCAGCCCACCCATGTACGGGAGCCCCGGGGAGCTGTTTTTT.

The chain has TRBV28 and TRBJ1-2; D might be TRBD1 (5 bases). This CDR3 has 13 amino acids. Looked up from germline, CDR1 is MDHEN and CDR2 is SYDVKM. V was cut by 2 bases and J by 3 bases, with 7 bases left in between. The CDR3 nucleotides read TGTGCCAGCAGTTTAGGGGGGGACTATGGCTACACCTTC. This encodes CASSLGGDYGYTF.

The J gene is TRBJ2-7, the V gene TRBV29-1; 8 positions match TRBD1. The CDR3 is 14 residues long. Germline lookup yields CDR1 SQVTM and CDR2 ANQGSEA. Trimming at V came to 7 bases and at J to 0 bases, leaving 8 bases not matched to a gene. CDR3 residues: CSADTGGSSYEQYF. For the CDR3, the DNA is TGCAGCGCCGACACAGGGGGGAGCTCCTACGAGCAGTACTTC.

This clone showed up just once. The chain is built from TRBV28 and TRBJ2-3; D gene uncertain. CDR3 size: 15 residues. Per germline, CDR1 MDHEN and CDR2 SYDVKM. The V and J ends lost 3 bases and 0 bases respectively, with 10 bases between them. CDR3 bases: TGTGCCAGCAGTTTGGGCCAGCTTAGCACAGATACGCAGTATTTT. Translation gives CASSLGQLSTDTQYF.

The table lists this clone with a few counts. The J gene is TRBJ2-7, the V gene TRBV15, with a weak D call TRBD1 (6 bases). CDR1 is LNHNV and CDR2 is YYDKDF in the germline V gene (reference sequence). V was cut by 4 bases and J by 7 bases, with 14 bases left in between. The CDR3 extends over 13 amino acids. This CDR3 is CATSKDRPQEQYF. In nucleotides, the CDR3 is TGTGCCACCAGCAAAGACAGGCCCCAGGAGCAGTACTTC.

The CDR3 sequence is CASSRASGSGVFTGELFF. The CDR3 DNA reads TGTGCCTCTAGTAGGGCTAGCGGGAGTGGAGTCTTTACCGGGGAGCTGTTTTTT. This chain joins TRBV19 and TRBJ2-2; 10 nucleotides line up with TRBD2. The CDR3 extends over 18 amino acids. Trimming at V came to 11 bases and at J to 5 bases, leaving 20 bases not matched to a gene. Germline CDR1 reads LNHDA; CDR2 reads SQIVND (reference sequence). The whole variable domain, remainder taken from reference TRBV19 and TRBJ2-2, is DGGITQSPKYLFRKEGQNVTLSCEQNLNHDAMYWYRQDPGQGLRLIYYSQIVNDFQKGDIAEGYSVSREKKESFPLTVTSAQKNPTAFYLCASSRASGSGVFTGELFFGEGSRLTVL.

The V and J genes are TRBV5-1 and TRBJ2-3; tentatively, D is TRBD1 (6 bases). The CDR3 runs to 16 residues. Germline CDR1 is SGHRS and CDR2 is YFSETQ. V was shortened by 2 bases and J by 0 bases, with 13 bases between the two germline ends. Here the CDR3 reads CASSFTGTTSTDTQYF. The CDR3 coding sequence is TGCGCCAGCAGCTTTACCGGGACAACTAGCACAGATACGCAGTATTTT.

This sequence joins TRBV3-1 (or the pseudogene TRBV3-2) and TRBJ2-7, with 9 bases lining up with TRBD1. The CDR3 totals 17 residues. V was clipped by 4 bases and J by 2 bases; unmatched bases: 12. CDR1 and CDR2 from the germline V gene are LGHDT and YNNKEL (reference sequence). The DNA of the CDR3 is TGTGCCAGCAGCCCTTGGGCGAACAGGGGGCGAACCTACGAGCAGTACTTC. Translated: CASSPWANRGRTYEQYF.

V gene TRBV2 combines with J gene TRBJ1-1; D unclear. Trimming cost V 5 bases and J 2 bases, with 15 bases left between them. CDR1 is SNHLY, CDR2 FYNNEI, per germline. The CDR3 spans 15 residues. The DNA of the CDR3 is TGTGCCAGCAGTAAAACTAGGGAGGTCAACACTGAAGCTTTCTTT. It translates to CASSKTREVNTEAFF. The full variable domain, completed using reference TRBV2 and TRBJ1-1, is EPEVTQTPSHQVTQMGQEVILRCVPISNHLYFYWYRQILGQKVEFLVSFYNNEISEKSEIFDDQFSVERPDGSNFTLKIRSTKLEDSAMYFCASSKTREVNTEAFFGQGTRLTVV.

The CDR3 protein is CASSLGHSNTGELFF. CDR3 nucleotide sequence: TGTGCCAGCAGCTTAGGACACTCGAACACCGGGGAGCTGTTTTTT. The chain uses TRBV11-1 and TRBJ2-2; D gene ambiguous. The CDR3 extends over 15 amino acids. The V gene lost 1 base and the J gene lost 0 bases, with 6 bases spanning the gap. In germline, CDR1 is SGHAT, CDR2 FQDESV (reference sequence). The full variable domain, completed using reference TRBV11-1 and TRBJ2-2, is EAEVAQSPRYKITEKSQAVAFWCDPISGHATLYWYRQILGQGPELLVQFQDESVVDDSQLPKDRFSAERLKGVDSTLKIQPAELGDSAMYLCASSLGHSNTGELFFGEGSRLTVL.

The V and J genes are TRBV7-2 and TRBJ2-3; 14 nucleotides agree with TRBD2. The CDR3 is made up of 15 amino acids. V trimming: 4 bases; J trimming: 4 bases; junction bases outside the gene matches: 1. Germline CDR1 and CDR2: SGHTA and FQGNSA. CDR3 protein: CASSSTSGGADTQYF. The CDR3 bases are TGTGCCAGCAGCTCGACTAGCGGGGGGGCAGATACGCAGTATTTT.

The chain has TRBV6-1 and TRBJ1-6, with D tentatively TRBD1 (5 bases). CDR1 is MNHNS and CDR2 is SASEGT in the germline V gene. This CDR3 is built from 15 residues. Trimming took off 0 bases at V and 10 bases at J, with 13 bases between the two ends. The DNA for the CDR3 is TGTGCCAGCAGTGAAGCGCTTGGGGGGTACTCACCCCTCCACTTT. Its translation is CASSEALGGYSPLHF.

The chain combines TRBV7-6 with TRBJ2-5; D is uncertain. This CDR3 contains 13 residues. The V end was cut by 6 bases, the J end by 0 bases, with 8 bases between. Germline V CDR1 and CDR2: SGHVS, FNYEAQ. CDR3 in DNA: TGTGCCAGCAGGCACAGTTACCAAGAGACCCAGTACTTC. It encodes CASRHSYQETQYF.

The rearrangement links TRBV7-2 to TRBJ2-3; the match to TRBD2 covers 9 bases. Trimming removed 7 bases from V and 6 bases from J; junction bases left unmatched: 8. The CDR3 loop spans 14 amino acids. Looked up from germline, CDR1 is SGHTA and CDR2 is FQGNSA. CDR3 bases: TGTGCCAGCACCGTGCGGGAGGGCCTCGATACGCAGTATTTT. Amino acids: CASTVREGLDTQYF.

The V gene is TRBV5-1, the J gene TRBJ1-1; D is ambiguous. CDR3 length: 14 residues. Deletions cut 0 bases from V and 1 base from J, with 7 bases between. Germline V gives CDR1 SGHRS, CDR2 YFSETQ. CDR3 nucleotide sequence: TGCGCCAGCAGCTTGGTTGCGGGGAACACTGAAGCTTTCTTT. Amino acids: CASSLVAGNTEAFF.

The genes are TRBV18 and TRBJ2-7, with TRBD2 identical over 14 bases. The CDR3 totals 19 residues. With 3 bases clipped from V and 0 bases from J, the junction kept 10 bases outside the gene matches. Germline CDR1 KGHSH, CDR2 LQKENI. CDR3 region: CASSPLPGLAGESSYEQYF. CDR3 DNA sequence: TGTGCCAGCTCACCTCTCCCGGGACTAGCGGGAGAGAGCTCCTACGAGCAGTACTTC.

The chain carries TRBV7-8 and TRBJ1-5; a possible D gene is TRBD1 (5 bases). The germline V gene has CDR1 SGHVS and CDR2 FQNEAQ. V was cut by 0 bases and J by 7 bases, with 10 bases left in between. The CDR3 extends over 14 amino acids. The CDR3: CASSLASGQQPQHF. The CDR3 DNA is TGTGCCAGCAGCTTAGCGTCAGGGCAGCAGCCCCAGCATTTT.

The rearrangement links TRBV7-2 to TRBJ2-1; a weak D match, TRBD1 (5 bases). The CDR3 contains 11 residues. The germline V gene encodes CDR1 SGHTA and CDR2 FQGNSA. V was pared by 3 bases and J by 8 bases, with 5 bases between. The CDR3 region has the DNA TGTGCCAGCAGCTTCAGGGATGAGCAGTTCTTC. It codes for CASSFRDEQFF.

V gene TRBV5-1 combines with J gene TRBJ2-3, with 15 bases that match TRBD2. Unmatched junction bases numbered 4, after V lost 8 bases and J lost 0 bases. This CDR3 is 16 amino acids long. Germline loops: CDR1 SGHRS, CDR2 YFSETQ. The CDR3 coding sequence is TGCGCCAGTGGGACTAGCGGGGGGCCTAGCACAGATACGCAGTATTTT. It yields the protein CASGTSGGPSTDTQYF.

The chain links TRBV19 to TRBJ1-2; a possible D gene is TRBD1 (6 bases). In germline, CDR1 is LNHDA, CDR2 SQIVND (reference sequence). This CDR3 has 14 amino acids. The V end was cut by 6 bases, the J end by 6 bases, with 17 bases between. CDR3 in amino acids: CASSDPGVTDGYTF. The CDR3 bases are TGTGCCAGTAGCGACCCAGGGGTCACGGATGGCTACACCTTC.

This chain connects TRBV4-1 to TRBJ1-5; no reliable D call. The V and J ends lost 1 base and 3 bases respectively, with 7 bases between them. Germline V gene lookup returns CDR1 MGHRA and CDR2 YSYEKL. The CDR3 runs to 14 residues. The CDR3, as DNA: TGCGCCAGCAGCCAAGGAGGGTTCAATCAGCCCCAGCATTTT. This translates into CASSQGGFNQPQHF.